The rows below give T cell receptor beta chains drawn from one sample of a study of T cell repertoires in cytomegalovirus infection. A single record per CDR3 protein comes from TCRdb applying MiXCR to the reads. The profile covers about 130,000 distinct CDR3 sequences, with 8% to 9% appearing a single time and around 10% taken by the ten largest. The specimen sequenced was PBMCs. The receptor set was obtained from a human donor in good health (CMV status not recorded). Some clones in this sample may be carry-over from other donors' samples. Both conserved end residues are part of each CDR3. Each record gives: V gene, J gene, clone size, D gene, CDR3 DNA, CDR3 protein. The D gene is left open where the match is weak. Part of the rows lack a size; the others show once, few, many or a class for expanded clones.

>TRBV7-6|TRBJ1-1|.|.
TGTGCCAGCAGCTTACCTCTGGTGGACACTGAAGCTTTCTTT
CASSLPLVDTEAFF
>TRBV7-9|TRBJ1-2|.|.
TGTGCCAGCAGCCTAGAAGGGGGGCTCTTGGATGGCTACACCTTC
CASSLEGGLLDGYTF
>TRBV20-1|TRBJ1-1|.|.
TGCAGTGTTTTGGATCAAGCTTTCTTT
CSVLDQAFF
>TRBV7-9|TRBJ2-5|.|.
TGTGCCAGCAGCTTTGGATCTAGCGAGGCAGAGACCCAGTACTTC
CASSFGSSEAETQYF
>TRBV19|TRBJ1-2|few|TRBD1
TGTGCCAGTAGTATGGACAGGGAGATGGGGTACACCTTC
CASSMDREMGYTF
>TRBV19|TRBJ2-1|many|TRBD1
TGTGCCAGTAGTGCAGCCGGGACAGGGGGCTATGAGCAGTTCTTC
CASSAAGTGGYEQFF
>TRBV6-5|TRBJ1-5|few|.
TGTGCCAGCAGTTACAGTCACACAAACAATCAGCCCCAGCATTTT
CASSYSHTNNQPQHF
>TRBV12-3/TRBV12-4|TRBJ1-2|many|TRBD1
TGTGCCAGCAGACGGACAGGGGTGGGCTATGGCTACACCTTC
CASRRTGVGYGYTF
>TRBV29-1|TRBJ2-7|.|TRBD1
TGCAGCGTCCGGACAGGCCCATACGAGCAGTACTTC
CSVRTGPYEQYF
>TRBV20-1|TRBJ2-5|many|.
TGCAGTGCTCGGAACTGGCAGGGGAAAGAGACCCAGTACTTC
CSARNWQGKETQYF
>TRBV18|TRBJ2-1|many|.
TGTGCCAGCTCACCTCTTCTCGGCGGTGACAATGAGCAGTTCTTC
CASSPLLGGDNEQFF
>TRBV5-1|TRBJ1-2|.|TRBD1
TGCGCCAGCAGCTCGGCTGGGACAGCATATGGCTACACCTTC
CASSSAGTAYGYTF
>TRBV16|TRBJ1-1|many|.
TGTGCCAGCAGCCAATCCAGTGGCAGCAACACTGAAGCTTTCTTT
CASSQSSGSNTEAFF
>TRBV5-6|TRBJ1-1|many|.
TGTGCCAGCAGCTTGACCCTGGGGGCTGAAGCTTTCTTT
CASSLTLGAEAFF
>TRBV10-3|TRBJ1-6|.|.
TGTGCCACCTTCGGGGGGGATACCCCCAATTCACCCCTCCACTTT
CATFGGDTPNSPLHF
>TRBV11-2|TRBJ2-7|many|TRBD1
TGTGCCAGCAGCCCTTTGGTACAGGGGTTTTACGAGCAGTACTTC
CASSPLVQGFYEQYF
>TRBV7-6|TRBJ1-1|many|.
TGTGCCAGCAGCTTAGAAGGTGGGAAGCGGAACACTGAAGCTTTCTTT
CASSLEGGKRNTEAFF
>TRBV20-1|TRBJ1-2|.|TRBD1
TGCAGTGGCAACAGGGGCAGGGATGGCTACACCTTC
CSGNRGRDGYTF
>TRBV7-2|TRBJ2-3|few|TRBD2
TGTGCCAGCAGGCCGAGCGGGAGGGCCTGGGATACGCAGTATTTT
CASRPSGRAWDTQYF
>TRBV6-2/TRBV6-3|TRBJ2-5|many|.
TGTGCCAGCAGGACCCAAGAGACCCAGTACTTC
CASRTQETQYF
>TRBV7-2|TRBJ1-1|many|TRBD1
TGTGCCAGCACCTCGGGAGTGGGACAGGGGAACACTGAAGCTTTCTTT
CASTSGVGQGNTEAFF
>TRBV19|TRBJ2-5|many|.
TGTGCCAGTAGTATTCAGGGAGGTAAAGAGACCCAGTACTTC
CASSIQGGKETQYF
>TRBV7-9|TRBJ1-4|many|.
TGTGCCAGCAGCTTATACAGGGTGAAGGAACTGTTTTTT
CASSLYRVKELFF
>TRBV6-1|TRBJ2-5|many|TRBD1
TGTGCCAGCAGTCCGGGACAGGCCAGGGGGACCCAGTACTTC
CASSPGQARGTQYF
>TRBV19|TRBJ2-7|.|.
TGTGCCAGTAGTATGGTACAATCCTACGAGCAGTACTTC
CASSMVQSYEQYF
>TRBV4-2|TRBJ2-1|few|TRBD2
TGTGCCAGCAGCCAATCTAGCGGGGGATACGGGTCATACAATGAGCAGTTCTTC
CASSQSSGGYGSYNEQFF
>TRBV6-8|TRBJ2-7|.|TRBD1
TGTGCCAGCAGAGTCAGGGACAGGGGCTCCTACGAGCAGTACTTC
CASRVRDRGSYEQYF
>TRBV20-1|TRBJ2-2|.|.
TGCAGTGCTAGAGCCCGAGATATGACCGGGGAGCTGTTTTTT
CSARARDMTGELFF
>TRBV7-9|TRBJ1-1|many|TRBD1
TGTGCCAGCACCTTCGGGGACAGGGGAGGGTACACTGAAGCTTTCTTT
CASTFGDRGGYTEAFF
>TRBV5-1|TRBJ2-5|.|TRBD2
TGCGCCAGCGGCTGGACTAGCGGGGGGAACCAAGAGACCCAGTACTTC
CASGWTSGGNQETQYF
>TRBV10-3|TRBJ2-7|.|.
TGTGCCATCAGGGCAACAGGGGACTGGTACGAGCAGTACTTC
CAIRATGDWYEQYF
>TRBV12-3/TRBV12-4|TRBJ1-1|many|.
TGTGCCAGCAGTTTAATGGCAACCTTGAACACTGAAGCTTTCTTT
CASSLMATLNTEAFF
>TRBV7-6|TRBJ1-2|many|.
TGTGCCAGCAGCGCACGGACCCGCCAAGGTGGTGGCTACACCTTC
CASSARTRQGGGYTF
>TRBV2|TRBJ2-1|.|TRBD1
TGTGCCAGCAGGGGGACAGACCACAATGAGCAGTTCTTC
CASRGTDHNEQFF
>TRBV7-2|TRBJ1-4|many|TRBD1
TGTGCCAGCAGCCCCGGACAGGGTAATGAAAAACTGTTTTTT
CASSPGQGNEKLFF
>TRBV20-1|TRBJ1-2|.|.
TGCAGTGCCAGTGAGAGCGGTTCTAACTATGGCTACACCTTC
CSASESGSNYGYTF
>TRBV5-8|TRBJ2-5|.|.
TGTGCCAGCAGCGGGTGGCTTGCCCGAGGGGACAAGAAAGAGACCCAGTACTTC
CASSGWLARGDKKETQYF
>TRBV10-3|TRBJ2-2|few|TRBD1
TGTGCCATCAGTCCTGACAGGGGGCCGAACACCGGGGAGCTGTTTTTT
CAISPDRGPNTGELFF
>TRBV10-3|TRBJ2-3|.|.
TGTGCCATCAGTGAGTCAGCAGCCTTCGAGCAGTATTTT
CAISESAAFEQYF
>TRBV5-1|TRBJ1-1|few|.
TGCGCCAGCAGCTTGTATACGGGGGAATTATCTGAAGCTTTCTTT
CASSLYTGELSEAFF
>TRBV3-1|TRBJ1-5|.|.
TGTGCCAGCAGCACAACCCCGATTAGCAATCAGCCCCAGCATTTT
CASSTTPISNQPQHF
>TRBV28|TRBJ1-3|.|TRBD1
TGTGCCAGCAGTCGGGGACAGGGCAGCCGAAACACCATATATTTT
CASSRGQGSRNTIYF
>TRBV5-6|TRBJ2-2|.|.
TGTGCCAGCAGCTTGGGACAGTTGGGGCTCACCGGGGAGCTGTTTTTT
CASSLGQLGLTGELFF
>TRBV11-2|TRBJ2-2|many|TRBD2
TGTGCCAGCAGCTCGGGACTACACAACACCGGGGAGCTGTTTTTT
CASSSGLHNTGELFF
>TRBV5-1|TRBJ1-4|.|.
TGCGCCAGCAGCACCAACGGGATTAATGAAAAACTGTTTTTT
CASSTNGINEKLFF
>TRBV10-3|TRBJ1-2|many|.
TGTGCCATCAGTGTAACGAACTATGGCTACACCTTC
CAISVTNYGYTF
>TRBV20-1|TRBJ2-5|.|.
TGCAGTGCTAGAGGCTCCGAAGAGACCCAGTACTTC
CSARGSEETQYF
>TRBV29-1|TRBJ2-5|few|TRBD2
TGCAGCGGCCGCGGGGGAGCACAAGAGACCCAGTACTTC
CSGRGGAQETQYF
>TRBV7-2|TRBJ2-1|many|TRBD2
TGTGCCAGCAGCCAACTAGCGGGGGGGCCCTATGAGCAGTTCTTC
CASSQLAGGPYEQFF
>TRBV20-1|TRBJ2-7|many|.
TGCAGTGTTTCGGCACAGGGTTCCGACGAGCAGTACTTC
CSVSAQGSDEQYF
>TRBV7-6|TRBJ1-5|many|.
TGTGCCAGCAGCTTAGGGACGAATCAGCCCCAGCATTTT
CASSLGTNQPQHF
>TRBV20-1|TRBJ1-4|.|TRBD1
TGCAGTGCTGCGCGGGACAGTGCAACTAATGAAAAACTGTTTTTT
CSAARDSATNEKLFF
>TRBV7-9|TRBJ1-2|many|.
TGTGCCAGCAGCTTAGGCCTGAACTATGGCTACACCTTC
CASSLGLNYGYTF
>TRBV6-1|TRBJ1-1|many|.
TGTGCCAGCACCCTTTCGGGGGTCGGCACTGAAGCTTTCTTT
CASTLSGVGTEAFF
>TRBV12-3/TRBV12-4|TRBJ2-6|many|.
TGTGCCAGCAGGCGAGAGATCTCTGGGGCCAACGTCCTGACTTTC
CASRREISGANVLTF
>TRBV4-1|TRBJ2-7|few|.
TGCGCCAGCAGCCAAGATAAGTCAAGAGCTGGACCCTACGAGCAGTACTTC
CASSQDKSRAGPYEQYF
>TRBV20-1|TRBJ1-1|.|.
TGCAGTGCTAGAGATCAAACTGAAGCTTTCTTT
CSARDQTEAFF
>TRBV6-5|TRBJ2-1|many|.
TGTGCCAGCACTAAGGGGCAGGGCTCCTACAATGAGCAGTTCTTC
CASTKGQGSYNEQFF